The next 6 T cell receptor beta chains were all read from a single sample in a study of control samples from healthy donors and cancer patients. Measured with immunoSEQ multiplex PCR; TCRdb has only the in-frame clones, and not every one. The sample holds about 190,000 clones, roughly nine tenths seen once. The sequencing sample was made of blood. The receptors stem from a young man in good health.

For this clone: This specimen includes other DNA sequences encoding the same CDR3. The CDR3 region is CASSVAGGGAPGELFF. In DNA form, the CDR3 reads TGTGCCAGCAGCGTAGCGGGAGGGGGGGCTCCCGGGGAGCTGTTTTTT. The genes are TRBV9 and TRBJ2-2; 8 bases map to TRBD2. CDR1 and CDR2 (germline): SGDLS, YYNGEE. This CDR3 has 16 amino acids. J gave up 6 bases and V 0 bases, and 7 bases lay outside the gene matches.

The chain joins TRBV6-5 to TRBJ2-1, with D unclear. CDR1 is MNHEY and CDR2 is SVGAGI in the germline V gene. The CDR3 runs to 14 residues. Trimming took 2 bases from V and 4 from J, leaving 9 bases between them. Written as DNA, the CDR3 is TGTGCCAGCAGTTACACAGTACTATACAATGAGCAGTTCTTC. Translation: CASSYTVLYNEQFF.

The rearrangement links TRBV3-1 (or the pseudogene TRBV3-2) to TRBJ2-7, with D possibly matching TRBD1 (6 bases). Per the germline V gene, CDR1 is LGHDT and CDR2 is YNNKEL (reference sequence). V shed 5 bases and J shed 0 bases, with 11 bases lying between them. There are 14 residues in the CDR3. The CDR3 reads CASSYTGFSYEQYF. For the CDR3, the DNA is TGTGCCAGCAGCTATACAGGGTTCTCCTACGAGCAGTACTTC.

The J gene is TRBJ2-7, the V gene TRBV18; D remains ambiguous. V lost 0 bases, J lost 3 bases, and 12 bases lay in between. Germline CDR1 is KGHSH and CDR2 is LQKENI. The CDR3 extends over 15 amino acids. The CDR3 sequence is CASSPPNSPNYEQYF. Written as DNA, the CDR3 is TGTGCCAGCTCACCACCAAATTCGCCCAACTACGAGCAGTACTTC.

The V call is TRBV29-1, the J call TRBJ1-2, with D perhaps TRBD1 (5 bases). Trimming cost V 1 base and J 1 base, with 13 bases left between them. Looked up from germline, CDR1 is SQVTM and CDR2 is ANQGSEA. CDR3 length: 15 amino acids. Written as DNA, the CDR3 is TGCAGCGTTGAAGGTGCAGGGTATTATAACTATGGCTACACCTTC. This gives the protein CSVEGAGYYNYGYTF.

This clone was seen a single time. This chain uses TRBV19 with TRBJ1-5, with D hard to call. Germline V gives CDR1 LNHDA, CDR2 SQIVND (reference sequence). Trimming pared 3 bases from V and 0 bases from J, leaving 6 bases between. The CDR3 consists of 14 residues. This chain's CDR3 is CASSIGLSNQPQHF. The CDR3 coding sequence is TGTGCCAGTAGTATCGGGCTTAGCAATCAGCCCCAGCATTTT.